These T cell receptor beta chains were read from a single sample in a study of blood T cell repertoires in COVID-19. Using immunoSEQ multiplex PCR, the repertoire was profiled, and TCRdb retains in-frame clones only, with some absent. The table has fewer than 600,000 clones, roughly 90% seen once. Sequenced material: PBMCs or T cells enriched from blood (not recorded which). The receptors shown here come from a woman between 40 and 55 years old who had recovered from COVID-19. Each CDR3 is given with its conserved first and last residue. A D gene is named only where the DNA matches it firmly. Part of the rows lack a size; the others show once, few, many or a class for expanded clones.

few	TRBV7-9	TRBJ2-2	TRBD2	CASSLAGTINTGELFF	TGTGCCAGCAGCTTGGCCGGGACTATAAACACCGGGGAGCTGTTTTTT
NA	TRBV11-3	TRBJ2-3	TRBD1	CASSTRDSSTDTQYF	TGTGCCAGCAGCACACGGGACAGTAGCACAGATACGCAGTATTTT
NA	TRBV5-1	TRBJ1-2	NA	CASSLVPGRSGGYTF	TGCGCCAGCAGCTTGGTTCCAGGGAGGTCTGGTGGCTACACCTTC
NA	TRBV27	TRBJ1-5	NA	CASSRWGTPYDQPQHF	TGTGCCAGCTCTAGGTGGGGGACACCCTACGATCAGCCCCAGCATTTT
NA	TRBV30	TRBJ2-7	TRBD1	CACGDRHSSYEQYF	TGTGCCTGTGGGGACAGGCACAGCTCCTACGAGCAGTACTTC
NA	TRBV29-1	TRBJ1-1	NA	CSVSTGPNTEAFF	TGCAGCGTATCTACAGGGCCGAACACTGAAGCTTTCTTT
NA	TRBV11-3	TRBJ2-4	NA	CASSQGVRPDIQYF	TGTGCCAGCAGCCAAGGGGTCCGGCCGGACATTCAGTACTTC
NA	TRBV10-2	TRBJ1-5	TRBD1	CASSPAPGQGPIHSNQPQHF	TGCGCCAGCAGTCCCGCGCCGGGACAGGGGCCGATTCATAGCAATCAGCCCCAGCATTTT
NA	TRBV4-1	TRBJ1-2	NA	CASSQGGGGPIYGYTF	TGCGCCAGCAGCCAAGGCGGCGGGGGACCGATCTATGGCTACACCTTC
NA	TRBV10-3	TRBJ2-7	TRBD2	CAISAGLATYEQYF	TGTGCCATCAGTGCGGGACTAGCGACCTACGAGCAGTACTTC
NA	TRBV4-1	TRBJ2-3	NA	CASSQDYGTQYF	TGCGCCAGCAGCCAAGATTACGGGACGCAGTATTTT
once	TRBV9	TRBJ2-7	NA	CASSVEGGGRGGPLGYEQYF	TGTGCCAGCAGCGTAGAAGGGGGCGGCAGGGGAGGACCTTTGGGCTACGAGCAGTACTTC
NA	TRBV18	TRBJ1-1	TRBD1	CASSDRVKINTEAFF	TGTGCCAGCTCTGACAGGGTAAAGATCAACACTGAAGCTTTCTTT